In this sample, the clone carrying this TCR beta chain turned up a few times. The target antigen is unknown. The authors made TCR beta libraries by quantitative 5'-RACE with molecular barcodes. TCRdb independently ran MiXCR on the 5' RACE reads; one entry per CDR3 protein. The sample carries 800,000 to 900,000 distinct CDR3 sequences, around 11% recorded once. V was pared by 5 bases and J by 5 bases, with 15 bases between. CDR3 length equals 14 residues. The data belong to a study of CD8 T cells in ankylosing spondylitis. Findings of the study overall: A TCR beta motif of 8 or 9 highly homologous variants appeared characteristic of ankylosing spondylitis blood. Significant enrichment of disease-linked clones was reported in matched ankylosing spondylitis synovial fluid. Prior work had noted some motif variants in reactive arthritis blood and synovial fluid.

The sequence derives from a male donor with ankylosing spondylitis. The chain is built from TRBV12-3 or TRBV12-4 and TRBJ1-1, with no clear D. Sequenced sample: blood, either unsorted or a sorted T cell fraction (not recorded which). CDR3 region: CASSPYDKRTEAFF. The CDR3, as DNA: TGTGCCAGCAGTCCCTACGATAAGAGGACTGAAGCTTTCTTT.